Shown below are 25 T cell receptor beta chains from a single sample sequenced in a study of T cells after yellow fever vaccination. TCRdb reanalysed the 5' RACE reads using MiXCR and keeps one entry per CDR3 protein. The data contain about 130,000 distinct CDR3 sequences, around 7.4% of them singletons. The input for sequencing was CD4+ T cells sorted from PBMCs, taken 10 days after the first yellow fever vaccination. The origin of the receptors is a man between 18 and 35 years old who received the YFV17D yellow fever vaccine.

This clonotype was observed at least ten times. The genes are TRBV20-1 and TRBJ2-5, with D perhaps matching TRBD1 or TRBD2 (7 bases each). The CDR3 totals 17 residues. V lost 6 bases, J lost 4 bases, and 27 bases lay in between. The germline V gene has CDR1 DFQATT and CDR2 SNEGSKA (reference sequence). The CDR3, as DNA: TGCAGTGCCGCTCAGGGGGGAGGGGGGAGTAGTCGAGAGACCCAGTACTTC. This translates into CSAAQGGGGSSRETQYF.

This clonotype was seen at least ten times. The rearrangement joins TRBV7-9 to TRBJ2-2; D possibly corresponds to TRBD2 (6 bases). Germline CDR1 is SEHNR and CDR2 is FQNEAQ (reference sequence). V lost 7 bases and J lost 5, with 14 bases in between. This CDR3 comprises 14 residues. CDR3 loop: CASTRGTTTGELFF. The DNA for the CDR3 is TGTGCCAGCACCCGGGGGACGACAACCGGGGAGCTGTTTTTT. The whole variable domain, filled in from reference TRBV7-9 and TRBJ2-2, reads DTGVSQNPRHKITKRGQNVTFRCDPISEHNRLYWYRQTLGQGPEFLTYFQNEAQLEKSRLLSDRFSAERPKGSFSTLEIQRTEQGDSAMYLCASTRGTTTGELFFGEGSRLTVL.

This clonotype was counted ten times or more. The rearrangement links TRBV3-1 to TRBJ2-7; 16 positions match TRBD2. J lost 2 bases, V lost 0 bases, and 7 bases had no gene match. CDR3 size: 19 residues. In germline, CDR1 is LGHDT, CDR2 YNNKEL (reference sequence). The DNA for the CDR3 is TGTGCCAGCAGCCAAGATCCCCCCGGGACTAGCGGGGGGGCCTACGAGCAGTACTTC. Amino acid sequence: CASSQDPPGTSGGAYEQYF.

The chain recombines TRBV30 with TRBJ1-3; the D gene is possibly TRBD1 (6 bases). The CDR3 has 13 amino acids. V dropped 6 bases and J dropped 8 bases, with 17 bases sitting between them. Germline loops: CDR1 GTSNPN, CDR2 SVGIG (reference sequence). CDR3 in DNA: TGTGCCTGTGAGCTACAGGGTGGGGACACCATATATTTT. Translation gives CACELQGGDTIYF.

This clonotype was counted at least ten times. This sequence joins TRBV4-3 and TRBJ1-1; the D gene is possibly TRBD1 (5 bases). The CDR3 consists of 14 residues. The germline V gene encodes CDR1 LGHNA and CDR2 YSLEER. The ends were cut back, 1 base at V and 0 bases at J, with 6 bases in the middle. CDR3 nucleotide sequence: TGCGCCAGCAGCCAAGCCAGGGTGAACACTGAAGCTTTCTTT. This encodes CASSQARVNTEAFF.

Ten or more counts support this clonotype. The genes are TRBV5-1 and TRBJ2-5, with TRBD1 matching 7 bases. Germline V CDR1 and CDR2: SGHRS, YFSETQ. V lost 1 base to trimming and J lost 5 bases; unmatched junction nucleotides: 8. The CDR3 has 15 residues. The CDR3, as DNA: TGCGCCAGCAGCTTGTTGGGGACAGATCAGGAGACCCAGTACTTC. This gives the protein CASSLLGTDQETQYF.

This clonotype was counted many times. This sequence joins TRBV7-2 and TRBJ2-4; TRBD1 matches at 9 bases. Per germline, CDR1 SGHTA and CDR2 FQGNSA. The V gene end was trimmed by 7 bases and the J gene end by 8 bases; junction bases not matched to a gene: 6. The CDR3 has 13 residues. CDR3 sequence reads: CASNPTGGDIQYF. In DNA, the CDR3 is TGTGCCAGCAACCCGACAGGGGGAGACATTCAGTACTTC. Drawing the rest from reference TRBV7-2 and TRBJ2-4, the complete variable domain is GAGVSQSPSNKVTEKGKDVELRCDPISGHTALYWYRQSLGQGLEFLIYFQGNSAPDKSGLPSDRFSAERTGGSVSTLTIQRTQQEDSAVYLCASNPTGGDIQYFGAGTRLSVL.

This clonotype was counted ten times or more. This chain uses TRBV19 with TRBJ1-2, with TRBD1 matching over 9 bases. The CDR3 consists of 16 residues. Per the germline V gene, CDR1 is LNHDA and CDR2 is SQIVND (reference sequence). V trimming: 5 bases; J trimming: 3 bases; junction bases outside the gene matches: 10. The CDR3 nucleotides are TGTGCCAGTAGTGGGCGAAGGACAGGGGAGGACTATGGCTACACCTTC. Residues: CASSGRRTGEDYGYTF.

This clonotype was observed many times. The chain employs TRBV7-2 and TRBJ2-3; D is perhaps TRBD2 (5 bases). V lost 2 bases and J lost 2, with 17 bases in between. The CDR3 has 17 amino acids. Germline V gene data show CDR1 as SGHTA and CDR2 as FQGNSA. CDR3 in DNA: TGTGCCAGCAGCTTATTTGCTTCAGCGGCCTCCACAGATACGCAGTATTTT. This translates into CASSLFASAASTDTQYF.

This clonotype showed up many times. The gene calls are TRBV7-9 and TRBJ2-5, with TRBD1 as a possible D gene (5 bases). Germline values: CDR1 SEHNR, CDR2 FQNEAQ (reference sequence). The CDR3 covers 12 residues. The V gene lost 8 bases and the J gene lost 5 bases, with 12 bases spanning the gap. The CDR3 coding sequence is TGTGCCAGCTCCAGGGCTGCGGAGACCCAGTACTTC. Translated, it gives CASSRAAETQYF.

This clonotype has ten or more counts. In DNA form, the CDR3 reads TGCACCAGCAGCCAAATGAAAGCTTGGGACAATGAGCAGTTCTTC. Protein product: CTSSQMKAWDNEQFF. The J gene is TRBJ2-1, the V gene TRBV1. TRBV1 is an annotated pseudogene. The CDR3 contains 15 residues.

Ten or more counts support this clonotype. V gene TRBV12-3 or TRBV12-4 combines with J gene TRBJ2-1; 9 bases are shared with TRBD2. V lost 3 bases, J lost 9 bases, and 9 bases stayed unmatched. CDR3 size: 15 residues. The CDR3 loop reads CASSLGRGGLGEQFF. The CDR3 DNA is TGTGCCAGCAGTTTGGGGCGGGGGGGCCTGGGTGAGCAGTTCTTC.

This clonotype occurred many times. The CDR3, as DNA: TGTGCCAGCACTTTCGCTGGCAGGGGTCGCACTGAAGCTTTCTTT. Translated: CASTFAGRGRTEAFF. The V call is TRBV28, the J call TRBJ1-1; perhaps TRBD1 as D (6 bases). Germline loops: CDR1 MDHEN, CDR2 SYDVKM. With 7 bases removed from V and 4 bases from J, the gap between germline ends came to 19 bases. The CDR3 spans 15 residues.

This clonotype was counted many times. The chain is built from TRBV11-2 and TRBJ2-1, with TRBD1 matching over 9 bases. CDR1 is SGHAT and CDR2 is FQNNGV in the germline V gene. Unmatched junction bases numbered 5, after V lost 5 bases and J lost 6 bases. This CDR3 comprises 14 residues. The DNA for the CDR3 is TGTGCCAGCAGCCCCGGGACAGGGCCCAATGAGCAGTTCTTC. This codes for CASSPGTGPNEQFF.

This clonotype came up many times. This rearrangement joins TRBV28 to TRBJ1-4; possible D gene TRBD1, 5 bases. Trimming stripped 6 bases from V and 12 bases from J, with 14 bases between. This CDR3 has 12 amino acids. Germline lookup yields CDR1 MDHEN and CDR2 SYDVKM. CDR3: CASSRPGGELFF. In nucleotides, the CDR3 is TGTGCCAGCAGCCGGCCGGGGGGAGAACTGTTTTTT.

This clonotype was seen ten or more times. This sequence joins TRBV11-3 and TRBJ2-2; 8 nucleotides line up with TRBD1. Trimming at V came to 4 bases and at J to 0 bases, leaving 1 base not matched to a gene. CDR3 size: 15 residues. The V gene's germline CDR1 is SGHNT and CDR2 YENEEA. CDR3 region: CASSWGQANTGELFF. CDR3 sequence (DNA): TGTGCCAGCAGCTGGGGACAGGCGAACACCGGGGAGCTGTTTTTT. The entire variable domain, with the rest obtained from reference TRBV11-3 and TRBJ2-2, is as follows: EAGVVQSPRYKIIEKKQPVAFWCNPISGHNTLYWYLQNLGQGPELLIRYENEEAVDDSQLPKDRFSAERLKGVDSTLKIQPAELGDSAVYLCASSWGQANTGELFFGEGSRLTVL.

This clonotype was recorded many times. The rearrangement links TRBV20-1 to TRBJ2-1; possibly TRBD2 for D (7 bases). This CDR3 region has 15 residues. In germline, CDR1 is DFQATT, CDR2 SNEGSKA (reference sequence). The V gene lost 1 base and the J gene lost 5 bases, with 15 bases spanning the gap. CDR3 sequence (DNA): TGCAGTGCTAGAGTAGGGAGGGGGGGACACAATGAGCAGTTCTTC. Its translation: CSARVGRGGHNEQFF.

The sample holds many counts of this clonotype. This chain joins TRBV5-1 and TRBJ2-3, with 8 bases matching TRBD2. This CDR3 spans 14 amino acids. Unmatched junction bases numbered 1, after V lost 0 bases and J lost 4 bases. Germline CDR1 SGHRS, CDR2 YFSETQ. In nucleotides, the CDR3 is TGCGCCAGCAGCTTGGCTAGCGGGCCAGATACGCAGTATTTT. It is translated as CASSLASGPDTQYF.

The table lists this clonotype with many counts. The V and J genes are TRBV18 and TRBJ2-5, with 7 nucleotides matching TRBD2. The ends lost 0 bases at V and 4 bases at J; junction bases unmatched: 5. This CDR3 is 15 amino acids long. The germline V gene has CDR1 KGHSH and CDR2 LQKENI. The CDR3 sequence: CASSPPSLAAETQYF. The CDR3 bases are TGTGCCAGCTCACCACCTTCCCTAGCGGCAGAGACCCAGTACTTC.

This clonotype was counted many times. This chain uses TRBV10-3 with TRBJ2-1; TRBD2 matches at 13 bases. This CDR3 is 15 amino acids long. Trimming at V came to 7 bases and at J to 6 bases, leaving 6 bases not matched to a gene. Germline CDR1 ENHRY, CDR2 SYGVKD. CDR3 in amino acids: CAIKSTSGGANEQFF. The CDR3 DNA follows: TGTGCCATCAAATCCACTAGCGGGGGGGCCAATGAGCAGTTCTTC.

This clonotype was counted ten times or more. The chain recombines TRBV2 with TRBJ1-1; D perhaps matches TRBD1 (5 bases). V shed 11 bases and J shed 6 bases, with 16 bases lying between them. CDR3 size: 12 residues. The germline gives CDR1 SNHLY, CDR2 FYNNEI. This CDR3 is CASSREIAEAFF. CDR3 nucleotides: TGTGCCTCCAGCAGGGAGATCGCTGAAGCTTTCTTT. The entire variable domain, with the rest obtained from reference TRBV2 and TRBJ1-1, is as follows: EPEVTQTPSHQVTQMGQEVILRCVPISNHLYFYWYRQILGQKVEFLVSFYNNEISEKSEIFDDQFSVERPDGSNFTLKIRSTKLEDSAMYFCASSREIAEAFFGQGTRLTVV.

Of note for this clonotype: One base away lies a much larger clone, so this may be a sequencing read error. V and J are TRBV7-9 and TRBJ2-3; D unclear. The CDR3 is 15 residues long. Germline V gives CDR1 SEHNR, CDR2 FQNEAQ (reference sequence). The V gene lost 4 bases and the J gene lost 2 bases, with 13 bases spanning the gap. The DNA for the CDR3 is TGTGCCAGCAGCTCCCGACCGCCAGTCACAGATACGCAGTATTTT. This translates into CASSSRPPVTDTQYF.

This clonotype was recorded at least ten times. V gene TRBV12-3 or TRBV12-4 combines with J gene TRBJ2-7; D is unresolved. V lost 1 base to trimming and J lost 3 bases, with 10 bases between them. The CDR3 is made up of 14 amino acids. CDR3 residues: CASSLGLINYEQYV. Written as DNA, the CDR3 is TGTGCCAGCAGTTTAGGGCTCATAAACTACGAGCAGTACGTC.

This clonotype was observed at least ten times. The gene calls are TRBV5-1 and TRBJ2-2, with D unclear. Per germline, CDR1 SGHRS and CDR2 YFSETQ. This CDR3 contains 11 residues. The V gene lost 3 bases and the J gene lost 6 bases, with 3 bases spanning the gap. This CDR3 reads CASSYPGELFF. The CDR3 DNA sequence: TGCGCCAGCAGCTACCCCGGGGAGCTGTTTTTT.

This clonotype showed up many times. The chain carries TRBV7-3 and TRBJ1-1; 9 nucleotides line up with TRBD1. J was trimmed by 4 bases and V by 5 bases; bases with no gene match: 5. The CDR3 consists of 14 residues. In germline, CDR1 is SGHTA, CDR2 FQGTGA. DNA for the CDR3: TGTGCCAGCAGCATACAGGGGGCAGGCACTGAAGCTTTCTTT. It specifies CASSIQGAGTEAFF.